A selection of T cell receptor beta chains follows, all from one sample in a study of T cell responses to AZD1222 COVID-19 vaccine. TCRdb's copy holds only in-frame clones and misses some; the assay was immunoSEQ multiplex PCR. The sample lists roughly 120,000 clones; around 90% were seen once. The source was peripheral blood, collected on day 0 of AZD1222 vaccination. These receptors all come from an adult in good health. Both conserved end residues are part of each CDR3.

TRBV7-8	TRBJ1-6	CASSLETGNSPLHF
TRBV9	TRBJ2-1	CASSFGTAQKNEQFF
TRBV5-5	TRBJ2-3	CAGGLAAVTDTQYF
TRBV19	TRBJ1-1	CASNPGQGAAEAFF
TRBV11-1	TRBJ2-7	CASSTYTGYPYEQYF
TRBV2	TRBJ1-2	CASSEQGADYGYTF
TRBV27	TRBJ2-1	CASSFRLVDEQFF
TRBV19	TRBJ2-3	CASSIRDTQYF
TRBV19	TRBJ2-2	CASSPAVNTGELFF
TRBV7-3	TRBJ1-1	CASSLAGTGEAAFF
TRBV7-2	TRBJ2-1	CASKYRGQANNEQFF
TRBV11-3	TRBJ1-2	CASSLVGLTNYGYTF
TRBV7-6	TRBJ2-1	CASSLGTGRNEQFF
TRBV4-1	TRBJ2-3	CASSYTGGGTDTQYF
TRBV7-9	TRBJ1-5	CASSLAGDNQPQHF
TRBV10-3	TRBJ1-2	CAISVDLDYGYTF
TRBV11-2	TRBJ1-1	CASSLTGALGEAFF
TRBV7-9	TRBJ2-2	CASIRDRGGVWTGELFF
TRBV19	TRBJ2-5	CASSRDGGTQYF
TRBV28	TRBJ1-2	CASTPGTVPSYGYTF
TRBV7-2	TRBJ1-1	CASSLGVRPILEAFF
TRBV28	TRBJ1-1	CASNTLGRGQVVEAFF
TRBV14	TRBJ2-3	CASSYGPGTDTQYF
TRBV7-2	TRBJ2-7	CASSLSVGGGPYEQYF
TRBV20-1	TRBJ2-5	CSASERGPGETQYF
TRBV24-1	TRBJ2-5	CATSDLPRAGAQETQYF
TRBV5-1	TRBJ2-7	CASSLAGQVYEQYF
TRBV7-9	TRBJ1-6	CASSVGQGTNSPLHF
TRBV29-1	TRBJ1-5	CSVEDPSSGTGNQPQHF
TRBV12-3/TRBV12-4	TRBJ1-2	CASSPDQDGYTF
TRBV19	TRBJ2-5	CASINRAGGETQYF
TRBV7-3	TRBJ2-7	CASSRSGTGYERYF
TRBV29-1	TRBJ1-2	CSTYRGGYGYTF
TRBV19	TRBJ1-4	CASGTQGDEKLFF
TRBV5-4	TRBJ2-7	CASSRTLGQGAYEQYF
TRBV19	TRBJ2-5	CASSTTGGYQQETQYF
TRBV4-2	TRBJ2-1	CASSLGLPNDEQFF
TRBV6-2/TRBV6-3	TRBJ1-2	CASSPSGVPMRTF
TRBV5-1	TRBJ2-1	CASSLAGTRSRALALSYEQFF
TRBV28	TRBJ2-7	CASSPRDRGFYEQYF
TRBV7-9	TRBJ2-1	CASSRGAMDEQFF
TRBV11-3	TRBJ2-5	CASSYSGLLQETQYF
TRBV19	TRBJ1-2	CATPGLLNYGYTF